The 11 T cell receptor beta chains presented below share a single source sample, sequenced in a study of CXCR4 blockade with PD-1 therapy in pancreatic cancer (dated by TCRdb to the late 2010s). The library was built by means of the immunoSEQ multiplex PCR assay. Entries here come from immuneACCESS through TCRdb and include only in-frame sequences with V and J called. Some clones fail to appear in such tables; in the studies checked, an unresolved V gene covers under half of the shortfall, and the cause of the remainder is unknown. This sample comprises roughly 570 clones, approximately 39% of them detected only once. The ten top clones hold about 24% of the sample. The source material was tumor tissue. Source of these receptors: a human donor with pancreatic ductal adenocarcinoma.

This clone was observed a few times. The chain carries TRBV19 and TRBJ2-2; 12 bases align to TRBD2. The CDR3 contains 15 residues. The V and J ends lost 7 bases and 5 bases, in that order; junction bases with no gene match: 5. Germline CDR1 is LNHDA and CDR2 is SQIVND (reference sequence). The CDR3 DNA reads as TGTGCCAGTAAGGCGGGGACTAGCGGGACCGGGGAGCTGTTTTTT. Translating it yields CASKAGTSGTGELFF.

This CDR3 reads CASSPGSSYEQYF. The CDR3 DNA follows: TGTGCCAGCAGCCCGGGGTCTTCCTACGAGCAGTACTTC. This chain joins TRBV14 and TRBJ2-7, with D maybe TRBD2 (5 bases). CDR3 size: 13 residues. V lost 4 bases and J lost 1, with 8 bases in between. Germline V gene sequence: CDR1 SGHDN, CDR2 FVKESK.

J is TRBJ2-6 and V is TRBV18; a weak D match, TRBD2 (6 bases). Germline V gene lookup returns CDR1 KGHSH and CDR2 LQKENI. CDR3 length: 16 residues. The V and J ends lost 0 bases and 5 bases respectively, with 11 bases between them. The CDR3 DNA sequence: TGTGCCAGCTCACCACCGACGGGCGGGAGGGCCAACGTCCTGACTTTC. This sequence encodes CASSPPTGGRANVLTF.

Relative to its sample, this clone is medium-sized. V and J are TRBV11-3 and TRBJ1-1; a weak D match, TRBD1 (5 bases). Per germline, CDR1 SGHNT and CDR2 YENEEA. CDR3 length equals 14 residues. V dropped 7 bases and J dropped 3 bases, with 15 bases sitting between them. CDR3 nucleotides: TGTGCCAGCACCCCCAGCGACAGTTACACTGAAGCTTTCTTT. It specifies CASTPSDSYTEAFF.

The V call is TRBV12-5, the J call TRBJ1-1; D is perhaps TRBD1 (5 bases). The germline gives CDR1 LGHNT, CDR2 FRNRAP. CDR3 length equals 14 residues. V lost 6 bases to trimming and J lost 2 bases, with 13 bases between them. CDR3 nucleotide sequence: TGTGCTAGTGGATCGGGGGTGATCAACACTGAAGCTTTCTTT. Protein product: CASGSGVINTEAFF. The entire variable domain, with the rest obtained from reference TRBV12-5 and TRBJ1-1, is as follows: DARVTQTPRHKVTEMGQEVTMRCQPILGHNTVFWYRQTMMQGLELLAYFRNRAPLDDSGMPKDRFSAEMPDATLATLKIQPSEPRDSAVYFCASGSGVINTEAFFGQGTRLTVV.

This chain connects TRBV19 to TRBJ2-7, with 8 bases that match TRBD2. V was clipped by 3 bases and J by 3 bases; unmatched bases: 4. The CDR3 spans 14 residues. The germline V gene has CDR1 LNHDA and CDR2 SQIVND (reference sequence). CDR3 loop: CASSIRAGVYEQYF. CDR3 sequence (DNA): TGTGCCAGTAGTATTCGAGCGGGAGTCTACGAGCAGTACTTC.

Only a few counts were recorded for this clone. The CDR3: CASSYGGTAAHEQYF. DNA of the CDR3: TGTGCCAGCAGTTACGGTGGGACGGCAGCCCACGAGCAGTACTTC. The chain combines TRBV6-8 with TRBJ2-7; either TRBD1 or TRBD2 may fit D (5 bases each). Trimming cost V 2 bases and J 5 bases, with 16 bases left between them. Looked up from germline, CDR1 is MNHGY and CDR2 is SAAAGT. This CDR3 has 15 residues.

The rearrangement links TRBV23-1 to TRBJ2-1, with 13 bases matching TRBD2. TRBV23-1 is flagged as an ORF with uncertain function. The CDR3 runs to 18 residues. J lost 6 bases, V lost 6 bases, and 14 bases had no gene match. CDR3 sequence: CASSQEGATSGRGNEQFF. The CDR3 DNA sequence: TGCGCCAGCAGCCAAGAAGGGGCAACTAGCGGGAGGGGCAATGAGCAGTTCTTC.

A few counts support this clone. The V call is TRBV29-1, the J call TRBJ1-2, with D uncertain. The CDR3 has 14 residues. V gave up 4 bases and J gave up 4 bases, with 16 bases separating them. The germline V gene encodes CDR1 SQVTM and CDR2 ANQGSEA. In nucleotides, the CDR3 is TGCAGCGTTGCGAGCTTCGAATCGACCTATGGCTACACCTTC. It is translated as CSVASFESTYGYTF.

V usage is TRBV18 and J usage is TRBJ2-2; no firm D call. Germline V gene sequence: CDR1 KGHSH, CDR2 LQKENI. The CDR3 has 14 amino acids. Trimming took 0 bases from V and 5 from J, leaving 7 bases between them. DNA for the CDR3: TGTGCCAGCTCACCACCGCTAGGGACCGGGGAGCTGTTTTTT. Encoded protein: CASSPPLGTGELFF.

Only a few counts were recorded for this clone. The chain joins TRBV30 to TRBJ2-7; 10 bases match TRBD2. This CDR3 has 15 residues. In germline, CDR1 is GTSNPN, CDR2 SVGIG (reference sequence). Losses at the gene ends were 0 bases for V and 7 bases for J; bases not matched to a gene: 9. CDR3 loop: CAWSVFLAGVGEQYF. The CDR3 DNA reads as TGTGCCTGGAGTGTATTCCTAGCGGGGGTCGGGGAGCAGTACTTC.